This T cell receptor (beta chain) was found in a study of T cell responses to AZD1222 COVID-19 vaccine. Note on this clone: Its antigen is undetermined.

Sequencing was performed with immunoSEQ multiplex PCR; in TCRdb, only in-frame clones are kept and a portion is missing. The sample consists of about 120,000 clones, 65% to 90% of them appearing once. Study-level results: Baseline serology detected seropositivity in only 6 or 7 AZD1222 recipients. After the peak T cell response, and only then, were repertoires sampled. Researchers report vaccine-associated CD4 TCRs spanning spike, with dominance at 160-218 and 743-854. Females outnumbered males among donors, who were mostly white British; clonal diversity was possibly underestimated.

This receptor was taken from an adult in good health. Specimen: peripheral blood, collected on day 0 of AZD1222 vaccination.

The CDR3: CASSSGLAVGTGELFF. For the CDR3, the DNA is TGCGCCAGCAGCTCGGGACTAGCGGTGGGAACCGGGGAGCTGTTTTTT. This chain uses TRBV5-1 with TRBJ2-2, with TRBD2 identical over 11 bases. Germline CDR1 and CDR2: SGHRS and YFSETQ. This CDR3 has 16 amino acids. The V segment lost 3 bases and the J segment 5 bases; nucleotides outside the gene matches: 6.